The T cell receptor beta chain described here comes from a study of cytomegalovirus exposure and HLA in healthy donors. About the research overall: The Caucasian-associated ancestry cluster contained more than 75% of the approximately 400 genotyped donors.

The CDR3 spans 14 residues. CDR1 is MDHEN and CDR2 is SYDVKM in the germline V gene. Trimming took 6 bases from V and 6 from J, leaving 16 bases between them. Regarding the study as a whole: It was confirmed in vitro that a few of the CMV-associated chains were specific for CMV antigens. Prior analysis indicated that the majority of TCR beta V segments exhibited productivity approximately 87% or approximately 30% of the time. Cytomegalovirus association was listed for under 200 TCR beta chains.

A word on this clone: Its target is not known.

The primer mix had 60 Vbeta and 13 Jbeta primers. Assay: immunoSEQ multiplex PCR; the TCRdb copy retains only in-frame clones and omits some. Of about 100,000 clones in the sample, around four fifths were seen once. The clonotype comes from a man aged 35-49 years in good health and CMV-seronegative. The sequenced sample was PBMCs. This chain connects TRBV28 to TRBJ2-3, with D tentatively TRBD1 (5 bases). CDR3 nucleotide sequence: TGTGCCAGCAGGTCTCCAGGGTTGGGGGATACGCAGTATTTT. Residues: CASRSPGLGDTQYF.